Shown below are 10 T cell receptor beta chains from a single sample sequenced in a study of blood T cell repertoires in COVID-19. Clones were sequenced by immunoSEQ multiplex PCR, and TCRdb holds only the in-frame ones, with some missing. The data hold tens of thousands of clones, with roughly three quarters observed a single time. Sequenced material: peripheral blood. Receptors originate from an elderly man with acute or convalescent COVID-19.

V is TRBV28 and J is TRBJ1-2; 7 bases match TRBD1. CDR3 length: 12 amino acids. With V trimmed by 6 bases and J by 8 bases, 6 bases remained unmatched. Germline CDR1 MDHEN, CDR2 SYDVKM. In DNA, the CDR3 is TGTGCCAGCAGCTGGGAACAGGGGGGCTACACCTTC. Translating it yields CASSWEQGGYTF.

V and J are TRBV5-1 and TRBJ2-3; a weak D match, TRBD2 (5 bases). V lost 0 bases and J 2 bases, leaving 10 bases between the germline ends. The germline CDR1 and CDR2 sequences are SGHRS and YFSETQ. CDR3 size: 15 residues. The chain's CDR3 is CASSLEGLATDTQYF. CDR3 sequence (DNA): TGCGCCAGCAGCTTGGAAGGGCTAGCCACAGATACGCAGTATTTT.

The J gene is TRBJ1-2, the V gene TRBV10-3, with D possibly being TRBD1 (5 bases). The CDR3 length is 15 residues. V was pared by 8 bases and J by 9 bases, with 25 bases between. Germline lookup yields CDR1 ENHRY and CDR2 SYGVKD. The CDR3 sequence is CAIGSTAGSFSRYTF. The CDR3 nucleotides are TGTGCCATCGGGTCGACAGCCGGATCCTTTTCGCGCTACACCTTC.

This clone was seen just once. CDR3 amino acids: CASKARQGGYNEQFF. CDR3 nucleotide sequence: TGTGCCAGTAAGGCCAGGCAGGGGGGCTACAATGAGCAGTTCTTC. J is TRBJ2-1 and V is TRBV19; possibly TRBD1 for D (7 bases). Trimming shortened V by 7 bases and J by 3 bases, and 16 bases separated the two germline ends. CDR3 length: 15 residues. In germline, CDR1 is LNHDA, CDR2 SQIVND (reference sequence).

The genes are TRBV7-3 and TRBJ2-7; TRBD2 aligns across 11 bases. V lost 4 bases to trimming and J lost 4 bases; unmatched junction nucleotides: 3. The CDR3 runs to 14 residues. Per the germline V gene, CDR1 is SGHTA and CDR2 is FQGTGA. The CDR3 here is CASSSRTSGYEQYF. CDR3 sequence (DNA): TGTGCCAGCAGCTCCCGGACTAGCGGGTACGAGCAGTACTTC.

Here the CDR3 reads CASRLRGQPQHF. The DNA of the CDR3 is TGTGCCAGCAGATTAAGGGGGCAGCCCCAGCATTTT. The rearrangement joins TRBV6-6 to TRBJ1-5; perhaps TRBD1 as D (6 bases). V lost 6 bases and J lost 7, with 10 bases in between. There are 12 residues in the CDR3. The germline gives CDR1 MNHNY, CDR2 SVGAGI (reference sequence).

The V gene is TRBV5-4, the J gene TRBJ2-2; 9 bases line up with TRBD1. Germline lookup yields CDR1 SGHNT and CDR2 YYREEE (reference sequence). The junction had 10 bases not matched to a gene; V was cut back by 4 bases and J by 6 bases. CDR3 length: 16 residues. CDR3 in amino acids: CASSNPRDRAPGELFF. In nucleotides, the CDR3 is TGTGCCAGCAGCAATCCCCGGGACAGGGCACCCGGGGAGCTGTTTTTT.

The rearrangement links TRBV7-9 to TRBJ2-1, with D maybe TRBD1 (6 bases). The V gene lost 7 bases and the J gene lost 0 bases, with 16 bases spanning the gap. Per the germline V gene, CDR1 is SEHNR and CDR2 is FQNEAQ (reference sequence). The CDR3 runs to 16 residues. For the CDR3, the DNA is TGTGCCAGCACGCCTCCAACAGGGAGCTCCTACAATGAGCAGTTCTTC. It encodes CASTPPTGSSYNEQFF.

The chain recombines TRBV27 with TRBJ2-3; 8 bases match TRBD2. The V gene's germline CDR1 is MNHEY and CDR2 SMNVEV (reference sequence). V lost 6 bases and J lost 5; bases outside the gene matches: 10. The CDR3 spans 15 residues. The CDR3 loop is CASSQYGRVEDTQYF. CDR3 nucleotide sequence: TGTGCCAGCAGCCAATACGGGAGGGTCGAAGATACGCAGTATTTT.

This clone was observed once. V gene TRBV5-6 combines with J gene TRBJ2-5; 7 positions agree with TRBD1. V was clipped by 4 bases and J by 0 bases; unmatched bases: 6. Germline values: CDR1 SGHDT, CDR2 YYEEEE. CDR3 size: 15 residues. The CDR3 region is CASSTGQAYQETQYF. CDR3 nucleotide sequence: TGTGCCAGCAGCACCGGACAGGCCTACCAAGAGACCCAGTACTTC.